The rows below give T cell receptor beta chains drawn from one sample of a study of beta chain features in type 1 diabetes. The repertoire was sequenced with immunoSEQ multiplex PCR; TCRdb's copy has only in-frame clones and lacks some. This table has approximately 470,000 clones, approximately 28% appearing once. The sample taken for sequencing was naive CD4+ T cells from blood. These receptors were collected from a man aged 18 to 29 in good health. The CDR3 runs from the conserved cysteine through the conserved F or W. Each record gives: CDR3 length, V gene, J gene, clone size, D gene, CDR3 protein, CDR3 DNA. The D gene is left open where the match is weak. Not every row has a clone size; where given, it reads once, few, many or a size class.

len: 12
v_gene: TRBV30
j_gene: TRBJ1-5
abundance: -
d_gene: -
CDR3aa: CAWSSSNQPQHF
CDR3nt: TGTGCCTGGAGCAGTAGCAATCAGCCCCAGCATTTT

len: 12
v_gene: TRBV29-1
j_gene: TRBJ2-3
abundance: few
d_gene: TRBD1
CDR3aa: CSTGTGTDTQYF
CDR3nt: TGCAGTACCGGGACAGGCACAGATACGCAGTATTTT

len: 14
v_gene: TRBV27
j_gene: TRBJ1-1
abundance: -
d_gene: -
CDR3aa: CASSPWDIGTEAFF
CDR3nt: TGTGCCAGCAGTCCTTGGGACATCGGCACTGAAGCTTTCTTT

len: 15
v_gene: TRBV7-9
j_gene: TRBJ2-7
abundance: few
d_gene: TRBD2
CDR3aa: CASSMTSGNSYEQYF
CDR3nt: TGTGCCAGCAGCATGACTAGCGGTAATTCCTACGAGCAGTACTTC

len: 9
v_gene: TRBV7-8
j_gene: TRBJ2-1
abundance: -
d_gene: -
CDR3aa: CASAHEQFF
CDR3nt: TGTGCCAGCGCCCATGAGCAGTTCTTC

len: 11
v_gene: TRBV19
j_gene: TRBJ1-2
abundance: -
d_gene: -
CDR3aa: CASRWIQGYTF
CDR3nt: TGTGCCAGTAGGTGGATTCAAGGCTACACCTTC

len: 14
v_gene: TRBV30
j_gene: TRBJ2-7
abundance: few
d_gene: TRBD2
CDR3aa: CAWGKASGSYEQYF
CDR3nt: TGTGCCTGGGGTAAAGCTAGCGGATCCTACGAGCAGTACTTC

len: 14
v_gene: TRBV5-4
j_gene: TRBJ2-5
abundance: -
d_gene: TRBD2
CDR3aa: CASSLGLAGETQYF
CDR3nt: TGTGCCAGCAGCTTGGGACTAGCGGGAGAGACCCAGTACTTC

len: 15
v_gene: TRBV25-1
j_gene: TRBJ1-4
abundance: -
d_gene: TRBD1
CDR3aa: CASSAWTGGREKLFF
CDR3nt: TGTGCCAGCAGTGCCTGGACAGGGGGAAGGGAAAAACTGTTTTTT

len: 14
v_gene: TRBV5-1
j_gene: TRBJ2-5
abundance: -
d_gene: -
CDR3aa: CASSPVGVQETQYF
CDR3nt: TGCGCCAGCAGCCCCGTCGGGGTCCAAGAGACCCAGTACTTC

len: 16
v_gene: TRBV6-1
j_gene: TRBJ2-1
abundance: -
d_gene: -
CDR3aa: CASSATLGSSYNEQFF
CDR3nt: TGTGCCAGCAGTGCCACTCTAGGGAGCTCCTACAATGAGCAGTTCTTC

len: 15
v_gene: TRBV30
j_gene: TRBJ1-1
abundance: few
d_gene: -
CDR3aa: CAWSPPWGFYTEAFF
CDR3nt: TGTGCCTGGAGTCCCCCGTGGGGGTTTTACACTGAAGCTTTCTTT

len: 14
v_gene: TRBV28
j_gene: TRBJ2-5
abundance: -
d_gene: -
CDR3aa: CASRLTGHQETQYF
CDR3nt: TGTGCCAGCAGACTCACCGGACACCAAGAGACCCAGTACTTC

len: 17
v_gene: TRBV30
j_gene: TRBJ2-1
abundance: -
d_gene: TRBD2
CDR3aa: CAWRETSGRASYNEQFF
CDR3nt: TGTGCCTGGAGAGAGACTAGCGGGAGGGCCTCCTACAATGAGCAGTTCTTC

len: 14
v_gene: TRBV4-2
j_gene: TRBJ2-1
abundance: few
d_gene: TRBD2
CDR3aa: CASSQDPVLALQFF
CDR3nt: TGTGCCAGCAGCCAAGATCCGGTACTAGCGCTGCAGTTCTTC

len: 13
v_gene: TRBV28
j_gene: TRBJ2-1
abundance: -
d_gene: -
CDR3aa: CASRDSGRGEQFF
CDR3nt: TGTGCCAGCAGAGATAGCGGCAGGGGTGAGCAGTTCTTC

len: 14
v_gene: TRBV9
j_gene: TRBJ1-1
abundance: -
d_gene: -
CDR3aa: CASSVGTQDSKAFF
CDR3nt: TGTGCCAGCAGCGTAGGGACCCAGGACAGTAAAGCTTTCTTT

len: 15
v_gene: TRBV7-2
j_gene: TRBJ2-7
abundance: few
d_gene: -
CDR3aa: CASSRAGGQSYEQYF
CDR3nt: TGTGCCAGCAGCCGGGCGGGCGGTCAATCCTACGAGCAGTACTTC

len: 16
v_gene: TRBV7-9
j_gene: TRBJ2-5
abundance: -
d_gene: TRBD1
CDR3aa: CASSSPSLTGKETQYF
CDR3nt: TGTGCCAGCAGCTCACCTAGCTTGACAGGGAAAGAGACCCAGTACTTC

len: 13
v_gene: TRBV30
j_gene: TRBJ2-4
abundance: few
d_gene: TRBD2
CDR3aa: CAWSPMGGLAGVF
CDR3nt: TGTGCCTGGAGTCCTATGGGCGGGCTAGCGGGAGTCTTC

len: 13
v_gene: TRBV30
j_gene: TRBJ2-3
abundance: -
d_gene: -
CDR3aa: CAWGQGGADTQYF
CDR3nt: TGTGCCTGGGGCCAAGGAGGGGCAGATACGCAGTATTTT

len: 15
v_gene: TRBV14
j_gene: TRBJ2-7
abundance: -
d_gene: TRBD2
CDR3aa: CASSPPGLASYEQYF
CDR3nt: TGTGCCAGCAGCCCGCCGGGACTAGCGTCATACGAGCAGTACTTC

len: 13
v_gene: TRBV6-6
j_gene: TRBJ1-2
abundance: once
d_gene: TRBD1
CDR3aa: CASSQQGAVSYTF
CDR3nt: TGTGCCAGCAGTCAACAGGGGGCAGTTAGCTACACCTTC

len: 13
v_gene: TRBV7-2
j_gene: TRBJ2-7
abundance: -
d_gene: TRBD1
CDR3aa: CASSMSRGYEQYF
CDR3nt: TGTGCCAGCAGCATGTCCAGGGGGTATGAGCAGTACTTC

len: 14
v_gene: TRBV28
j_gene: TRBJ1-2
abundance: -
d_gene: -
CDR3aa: CASSGQLPNYGYTF
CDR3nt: TGTGCCAGCTCCGGACAGCTTCCTAACTATGGCTACACCTTC